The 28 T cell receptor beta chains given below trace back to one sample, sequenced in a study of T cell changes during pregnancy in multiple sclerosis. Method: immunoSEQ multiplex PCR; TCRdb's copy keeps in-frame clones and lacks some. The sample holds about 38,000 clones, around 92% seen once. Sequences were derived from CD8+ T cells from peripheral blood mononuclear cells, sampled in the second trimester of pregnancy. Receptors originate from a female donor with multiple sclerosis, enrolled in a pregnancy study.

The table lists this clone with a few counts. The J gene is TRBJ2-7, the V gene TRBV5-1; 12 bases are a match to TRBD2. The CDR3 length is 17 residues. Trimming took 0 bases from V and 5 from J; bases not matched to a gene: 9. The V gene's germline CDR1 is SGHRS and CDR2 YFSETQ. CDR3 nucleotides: TGCGCCAGCAGCTTGGAGGCGGCAGGACTAGCGGGAAACGAGCAGTACTTC. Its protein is CASSLEAAGLAGNEQYF.

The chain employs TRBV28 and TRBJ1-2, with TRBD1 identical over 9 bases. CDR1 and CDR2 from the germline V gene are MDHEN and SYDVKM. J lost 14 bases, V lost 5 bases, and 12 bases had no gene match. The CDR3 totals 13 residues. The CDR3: CASSPGTGYPGTF. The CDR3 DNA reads TGTGCCAGCAGTCCAGGGACAGGGTATCCGGGTACCTTC.

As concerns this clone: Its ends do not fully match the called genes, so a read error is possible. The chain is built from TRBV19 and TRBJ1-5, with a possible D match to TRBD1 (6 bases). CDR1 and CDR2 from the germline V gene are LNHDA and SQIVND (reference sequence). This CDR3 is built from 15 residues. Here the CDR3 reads CASSIAGGPGADRNF. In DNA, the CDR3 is TGTGCCAGTAGTATAGCTGGGGGCCCCGGGGCAGACAGGAATTTT.

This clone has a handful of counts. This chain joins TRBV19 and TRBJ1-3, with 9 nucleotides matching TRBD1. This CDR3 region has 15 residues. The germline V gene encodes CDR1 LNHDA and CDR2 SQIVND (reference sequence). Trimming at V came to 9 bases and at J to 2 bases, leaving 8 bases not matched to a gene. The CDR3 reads CASGDREGTGNTIYF. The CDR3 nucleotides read TGTGCCAGCGGGGACAGGGAGGGTACTGGAAACACCATATATTTT.

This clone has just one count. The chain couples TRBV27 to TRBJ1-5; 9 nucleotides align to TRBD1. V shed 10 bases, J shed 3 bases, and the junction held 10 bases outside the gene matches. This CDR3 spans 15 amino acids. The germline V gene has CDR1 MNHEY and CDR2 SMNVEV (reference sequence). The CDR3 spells CAIPWDRVNNQPQHF. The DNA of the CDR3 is TGTGCCATTCCATGGGACAGGGTGAACAATCAGCCCCAGCATTTT.

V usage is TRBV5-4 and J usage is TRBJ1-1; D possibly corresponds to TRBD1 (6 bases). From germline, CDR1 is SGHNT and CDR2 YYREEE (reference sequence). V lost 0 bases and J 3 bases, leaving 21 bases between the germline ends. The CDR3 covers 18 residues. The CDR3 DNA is TGTGCCAGCAGCTTGGACGTCAGGGGCTGGGGGATAGACACTGAAGCTTTCTTT. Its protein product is CASSLDVRGWGIDTEAFF.

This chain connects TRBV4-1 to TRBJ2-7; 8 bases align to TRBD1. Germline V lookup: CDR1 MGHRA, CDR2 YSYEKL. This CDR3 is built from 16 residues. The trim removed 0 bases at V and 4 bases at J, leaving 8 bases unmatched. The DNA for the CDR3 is TGCGCCAGCAGCCAAGAAGTTCAGACAGGGGAGTACGAGCAGTACTTC. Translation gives CASSQEVQTGEYEQYF.

The CDR3 bases are TGTGCTAGTGTTACAGGAGTTGGAAACACCATATATTTT. This translates into CASVTGVGNTIYF. This chain links TRBV12-5 with TRBJ1-3; D is perhaps TRBD1 (5 bases). CDR1 is LGHNT and CDR2 is FRNRAP in the germline V gene. The V end lost 7 bases, the J end lost 3 bases, and 10 bases lay between the germline ends. The CDR3 loop spans 13 amino acids.

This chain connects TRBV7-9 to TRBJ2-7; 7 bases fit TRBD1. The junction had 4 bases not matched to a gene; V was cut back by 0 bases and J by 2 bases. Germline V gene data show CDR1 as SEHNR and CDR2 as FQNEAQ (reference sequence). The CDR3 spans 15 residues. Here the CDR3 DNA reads TGTGCCAGCAGCTTAGCGAGGGGGCCACCCTACGAGCAGTACTTC. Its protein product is CASSLARGPPYEQYF.

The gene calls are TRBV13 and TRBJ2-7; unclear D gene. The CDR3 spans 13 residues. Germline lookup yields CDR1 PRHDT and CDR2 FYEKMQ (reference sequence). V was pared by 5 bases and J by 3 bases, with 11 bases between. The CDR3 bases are TGTGCCAGCAGCCCTCCGAGGCTCTACGAGCAGTACTTC. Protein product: CASSPPRLYEQYF.

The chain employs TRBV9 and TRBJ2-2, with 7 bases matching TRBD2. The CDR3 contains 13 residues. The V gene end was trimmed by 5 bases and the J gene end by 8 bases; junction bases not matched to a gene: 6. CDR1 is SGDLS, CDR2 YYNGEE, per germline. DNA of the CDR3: TGTGCCAGCAGGGCGGGAGAGGCGGGGGAGCTGTTTTTT. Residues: CASRAGEAGELFF. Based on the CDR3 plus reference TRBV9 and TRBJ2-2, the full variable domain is DSGVTQTPKHLITATGQRVTLRCSPRSGDLSVYWYQQSLDQGLQFLIQYYNGEERAKGNILERFSAQQFPDLHSELNLSSLELGDSALYFCASRAGEAGELFFGEGSRLTVL.

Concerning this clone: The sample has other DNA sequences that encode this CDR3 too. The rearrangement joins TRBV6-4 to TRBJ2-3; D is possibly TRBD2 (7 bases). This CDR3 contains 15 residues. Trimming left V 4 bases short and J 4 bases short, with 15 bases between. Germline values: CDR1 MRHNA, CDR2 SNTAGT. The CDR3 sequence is CASSGGGGHADTQYF. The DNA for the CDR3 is TGTGCCAGCAGTGGTGGGGGGGGCCATGCAGATACGCAGTATTTT.

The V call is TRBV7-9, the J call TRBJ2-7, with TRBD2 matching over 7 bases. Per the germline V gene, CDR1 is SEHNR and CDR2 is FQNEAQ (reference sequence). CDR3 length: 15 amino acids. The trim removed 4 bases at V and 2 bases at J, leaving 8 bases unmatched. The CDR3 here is CASSSTLAHPYEQYF. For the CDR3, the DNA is TGTGCCAGCAGCTCCACACTAGCGCACCCCTACGAGCAGTACTTC.

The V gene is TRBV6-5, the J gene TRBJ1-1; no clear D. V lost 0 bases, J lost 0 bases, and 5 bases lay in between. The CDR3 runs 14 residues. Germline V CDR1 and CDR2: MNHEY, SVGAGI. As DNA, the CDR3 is TGTGCCAGCAGTTACTCGCGGTTGAACACTGAAGCTTTCTTT. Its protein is CASSYSRLNTEAFF.

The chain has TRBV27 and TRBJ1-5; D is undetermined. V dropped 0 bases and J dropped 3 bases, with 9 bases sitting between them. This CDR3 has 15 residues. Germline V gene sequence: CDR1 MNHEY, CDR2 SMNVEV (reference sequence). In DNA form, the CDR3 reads TGTGCCAGCAGTTTATCGATGGACTTCAATCAGCCCCAGCATTTT. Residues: CASSLSMDFNQPQHF.

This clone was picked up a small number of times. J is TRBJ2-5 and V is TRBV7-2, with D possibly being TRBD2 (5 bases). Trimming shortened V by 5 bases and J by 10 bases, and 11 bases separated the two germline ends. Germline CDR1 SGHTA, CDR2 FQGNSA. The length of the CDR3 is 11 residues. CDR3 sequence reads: CASSVDYLQYF. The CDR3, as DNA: TGTGCCAGCAGCGTAGACTATCTCCAGTACTTC.

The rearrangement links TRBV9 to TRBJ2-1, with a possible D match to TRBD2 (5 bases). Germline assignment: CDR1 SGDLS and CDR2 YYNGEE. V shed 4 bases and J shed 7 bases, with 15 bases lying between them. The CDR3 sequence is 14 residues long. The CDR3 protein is CASSLPGSENEQFF. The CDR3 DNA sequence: TGTGCCAGCAGCCTCCCTGGTAGCGAAAATGAGCAGTTCTTC.

The CDR3 DNA is TGCGCCAGCAGCCCTCGGAGCTTGGTACTAGAGGTGAACACTGAAGCTTTCTTT. Amino acids: CASSPRSLVLEVNTEAFF. This chain uses TRBV4-1 with TRBJ1-1; D gene unclear. CDR1 and CDR2 (germline): MGHRA, YSYEKL. Between the trimmed V and J ends, which lost 4 bases and 0 bases, there was a span of 21 bases. The CDR3 runs 18 residues.

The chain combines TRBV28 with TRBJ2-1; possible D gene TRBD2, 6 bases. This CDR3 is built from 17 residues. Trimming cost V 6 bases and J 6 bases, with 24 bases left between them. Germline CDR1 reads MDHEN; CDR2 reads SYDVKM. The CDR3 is CASRSDIPKIGSNEQFF. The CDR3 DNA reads TGTGCCAGCAGATCCGATATACCCAAAATCGGGAGCAATGAGCAGTTCTTC.

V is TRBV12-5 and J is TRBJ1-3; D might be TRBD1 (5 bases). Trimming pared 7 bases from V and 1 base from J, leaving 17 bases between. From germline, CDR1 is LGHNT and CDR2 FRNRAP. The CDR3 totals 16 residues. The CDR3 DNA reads TGTGCTAGTGTTGGGGACGTGGGGGGATCTGGAAACACCATATATTTT. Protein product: CASVGDVGGSGNTIYF.

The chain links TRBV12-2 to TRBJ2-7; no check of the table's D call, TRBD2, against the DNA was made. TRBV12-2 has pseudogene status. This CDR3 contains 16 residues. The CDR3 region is CASRLAMRGPSYEQYF. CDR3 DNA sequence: TGTGCAAGTCGCTTAGCGATGCGGGGGCCTTCCTACGAGCAGTACTTC.

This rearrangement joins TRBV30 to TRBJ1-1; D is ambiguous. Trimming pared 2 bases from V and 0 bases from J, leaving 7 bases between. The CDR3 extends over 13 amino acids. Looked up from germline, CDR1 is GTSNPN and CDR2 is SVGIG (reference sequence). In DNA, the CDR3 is TGTGCCTGGAGTTTCCCTCTGAACACTGAAGCTTTCTTT. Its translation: CAWSFPLNTEAFF. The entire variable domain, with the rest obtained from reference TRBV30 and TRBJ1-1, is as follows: SQTIHQWPATLVQPVGSPLSLECTVEGTSNPNLYWYRQAAGRGLQLLFYSVGIGQISSEVPQNLSASRPQDRQFILSSKKLLLSDSGFYLCAWSFPLNTEAFFGQGTRLTVV.

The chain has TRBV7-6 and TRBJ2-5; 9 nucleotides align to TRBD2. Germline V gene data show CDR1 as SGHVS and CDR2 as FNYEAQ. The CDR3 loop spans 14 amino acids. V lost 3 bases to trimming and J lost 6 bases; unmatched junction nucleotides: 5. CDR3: CASSLAGGAQTQYF. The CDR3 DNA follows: TGTGCCAGCAGCTTGGCGGGAGGGGCTCAGACCCAGTACTTC.

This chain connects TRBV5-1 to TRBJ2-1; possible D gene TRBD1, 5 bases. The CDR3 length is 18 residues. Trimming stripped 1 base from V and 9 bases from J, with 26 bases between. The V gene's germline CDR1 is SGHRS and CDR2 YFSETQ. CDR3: CASSLLFNWGGTWGEQFF. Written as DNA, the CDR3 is TGCGCCAGCAGCTTGCTTTTTAATTGGGGCGGAACCTGGGGTGAGCAGTTCTTC.

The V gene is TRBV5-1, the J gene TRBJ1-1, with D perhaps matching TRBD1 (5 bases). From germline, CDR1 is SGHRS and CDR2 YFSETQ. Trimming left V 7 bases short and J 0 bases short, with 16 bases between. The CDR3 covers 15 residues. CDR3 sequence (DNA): TGCGCCAGCTCACGAGGGGAGGAGATGAACACTGAAGCTTTCTTT. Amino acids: CASSRGEEMNTEAFF. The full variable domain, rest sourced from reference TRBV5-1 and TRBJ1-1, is KAGVTQTPRYLIKTRGQQVTLSCSPISGHRSVSWYQQTPGQGLQFLFEYFSETQRNKGNFPGRFSGRQFSNSRSEMNVSTLELGDSALYLCASSRGEEMNTEAFFGQGTRLTVV.

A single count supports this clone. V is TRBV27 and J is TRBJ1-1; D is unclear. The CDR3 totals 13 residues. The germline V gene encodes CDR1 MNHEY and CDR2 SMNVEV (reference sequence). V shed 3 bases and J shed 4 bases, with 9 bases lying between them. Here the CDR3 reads CASSFADTTEAFF. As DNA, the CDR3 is TGTGCCAGCAGTTTCGCCGACACCACTGAAGCTTTCTTT.

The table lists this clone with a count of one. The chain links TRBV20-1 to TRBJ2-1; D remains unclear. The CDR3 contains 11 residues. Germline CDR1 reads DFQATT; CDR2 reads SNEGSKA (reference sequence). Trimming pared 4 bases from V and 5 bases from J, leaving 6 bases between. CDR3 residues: CSATPDNEQFF. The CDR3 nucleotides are TGCAGTGCTACCCCGGACAATGAGCAGTTCTTC.

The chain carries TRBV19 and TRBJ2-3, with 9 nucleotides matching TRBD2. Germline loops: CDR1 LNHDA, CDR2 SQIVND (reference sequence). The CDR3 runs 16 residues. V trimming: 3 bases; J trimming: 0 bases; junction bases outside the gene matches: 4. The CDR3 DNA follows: TGTGCCAGTAGTATCGGGACTAGCCTTAGCACAGATACGCAGTATTTT. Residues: CASSIGTSLSTDTQYF.